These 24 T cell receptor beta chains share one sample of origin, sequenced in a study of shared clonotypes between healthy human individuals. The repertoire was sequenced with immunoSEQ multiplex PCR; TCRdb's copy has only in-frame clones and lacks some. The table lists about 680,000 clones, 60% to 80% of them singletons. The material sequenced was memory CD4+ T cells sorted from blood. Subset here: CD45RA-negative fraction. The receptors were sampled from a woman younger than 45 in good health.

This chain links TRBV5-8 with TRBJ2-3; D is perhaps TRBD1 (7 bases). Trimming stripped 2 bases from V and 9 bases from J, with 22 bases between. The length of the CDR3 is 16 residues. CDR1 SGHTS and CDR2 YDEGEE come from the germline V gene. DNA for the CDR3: TGTGCCAGCAGCTTTATCGGCAGGGGGGCCGAAAGGACGCAGTATTTT. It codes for CASSFIGRGAERTQYF.

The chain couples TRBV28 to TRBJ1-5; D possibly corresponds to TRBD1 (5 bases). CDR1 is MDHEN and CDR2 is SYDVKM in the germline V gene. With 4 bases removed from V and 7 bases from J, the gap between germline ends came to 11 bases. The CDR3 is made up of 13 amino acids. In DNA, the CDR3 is TGTGCCAGCAGTTGGGGGAGGAGGCAGCCCCAGCATTTT. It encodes CASSWGRRQPQHF.

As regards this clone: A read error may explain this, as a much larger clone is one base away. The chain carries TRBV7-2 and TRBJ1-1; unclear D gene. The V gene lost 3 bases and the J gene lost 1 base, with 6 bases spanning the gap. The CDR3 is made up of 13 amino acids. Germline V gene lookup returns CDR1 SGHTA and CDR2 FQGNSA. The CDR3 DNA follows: TGTGCCAGCAGCTTGGGTCGGAACACTGAAGCTTTCTTT. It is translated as CASSLGRNTEAFF. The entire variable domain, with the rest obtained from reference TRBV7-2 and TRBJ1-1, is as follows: GAGVSQSPSNKVTEKGKDVELRCDPISGHTALYWYRQSLGQGLEFLIYFQGNSAPDKSGLPSDRFSAERTGGSVSTLTIQRTQQEDSAVYLCASSLGRNTEAFFGQGTRLTVV.

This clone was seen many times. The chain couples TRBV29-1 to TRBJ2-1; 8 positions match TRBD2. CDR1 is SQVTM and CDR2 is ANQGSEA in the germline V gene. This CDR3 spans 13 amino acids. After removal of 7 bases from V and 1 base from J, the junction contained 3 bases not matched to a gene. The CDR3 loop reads CSAAGASYNEQFF. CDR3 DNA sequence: TGCAGCGCAGCGGGAGCATCCTACAATGAGCAGTTCTTC.

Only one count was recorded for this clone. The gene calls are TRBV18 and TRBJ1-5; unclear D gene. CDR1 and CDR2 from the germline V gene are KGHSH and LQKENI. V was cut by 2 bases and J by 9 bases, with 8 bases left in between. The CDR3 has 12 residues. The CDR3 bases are TGTGCCAGCTCACCAGGGGAAGGGCCCCAGCATTTT. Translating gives CASSPGEGPQHF.

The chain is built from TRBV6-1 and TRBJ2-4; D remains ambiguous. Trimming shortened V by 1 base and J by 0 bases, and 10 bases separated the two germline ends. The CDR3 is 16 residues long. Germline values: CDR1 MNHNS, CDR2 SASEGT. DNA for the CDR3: TGTGCCAGCAGTGAAGGAGGATTCCTAGCCAAAAACATTCAGTACTTC. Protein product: CASSEGGFLAKNIQYF.

The CDR3 bases are TGTGCCAGTAGTATATCTACCTCTGGAAACACCATATATTTT. It specifies CASSISTSGNTIYF. The gene calls are TRBV19 and TRBJ1-3; D is uncertain. Germline assignment: CDR1 LNHDA and CDR2 SQIVND (reference sequence). Trimming cost V 2 bases and J 0 bases, with 5 bases left between them. The CDR3 is 14 residues long. The variable domain in full, with the rest retrieved from reference TRBV19 and TRBJ1-3, is DGGITQSPKYLFRKEGQNVTLSCEQNLNHDAMYWYRQDPGQGLRLIYYSQIVNDFQKGDIAEGYSVSREKKESFPLTVTSAQKNPTAFYLCASSISTSGNTIYFGEGSWLTVV.

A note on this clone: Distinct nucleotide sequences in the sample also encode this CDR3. CDR3 sequence: CASGFGGNTEAFF. CDR3 DNA: TGTGCTAGTGGTTTTGGGGGTAACACTGAAGCTTTCTTT. The rearrangement joins TRBV12-5 to TRBJ1-1, with D tentatively TRBD1 (5 bases). CDR1 and CDR2 from the germline V gene are LGHNT and FRNRAP. V was clipped by 3 bases and J by 2 bases, with 7 bases between them. The CDR3 covers 13 residues.

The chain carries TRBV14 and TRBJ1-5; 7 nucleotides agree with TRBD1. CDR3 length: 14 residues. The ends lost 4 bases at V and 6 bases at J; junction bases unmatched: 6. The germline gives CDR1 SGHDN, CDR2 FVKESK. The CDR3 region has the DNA TGTGCCAGCAGCCGACAGGGTTCGCCTCAGCCCCAGCATTTT. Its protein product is CASSRQGSPQPQHF. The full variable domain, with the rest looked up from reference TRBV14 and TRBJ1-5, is EAGVTQFPSHSVIEKGQTVTLRCDPISGHDNLYWYRRVMGKEIKFLLHFVKESKQDESGMPNNRFLAERTGGTYSTLKVQPAELEDSGVYFCASSRQGSPQPQHFGDGTRLSIL.

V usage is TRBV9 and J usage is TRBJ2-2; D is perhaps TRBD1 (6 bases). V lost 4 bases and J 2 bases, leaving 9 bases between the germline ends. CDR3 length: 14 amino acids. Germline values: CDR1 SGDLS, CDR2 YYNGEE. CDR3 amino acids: CASSLRGNTGELFF. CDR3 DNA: TGTGCCAGCAGCCTCAGGGGAAACACCGGGGAGCTGTTTTTT.

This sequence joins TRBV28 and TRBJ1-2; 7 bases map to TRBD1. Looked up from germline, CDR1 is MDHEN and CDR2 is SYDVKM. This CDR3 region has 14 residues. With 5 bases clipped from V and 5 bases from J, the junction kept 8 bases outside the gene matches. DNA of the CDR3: TGTGCCAGCAGTGAAAACAGGGGAGGATATGGCTACACCTTC. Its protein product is CASSENRGGYGYTF.

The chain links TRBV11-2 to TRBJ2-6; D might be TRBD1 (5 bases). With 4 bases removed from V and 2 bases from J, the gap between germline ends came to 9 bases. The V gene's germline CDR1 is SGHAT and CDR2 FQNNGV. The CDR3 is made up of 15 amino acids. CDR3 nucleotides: TGTGCCAGCAGCTCCCTCAGGGCTGGGGCCAACGTCCTGACTTTC. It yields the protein CASSSLRAGANVLTF.

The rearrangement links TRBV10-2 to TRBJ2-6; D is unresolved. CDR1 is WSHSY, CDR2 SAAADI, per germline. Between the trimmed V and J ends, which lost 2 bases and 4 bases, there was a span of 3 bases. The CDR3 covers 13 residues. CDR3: CASSETGANVLTF. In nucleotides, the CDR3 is TGCGCCAGCAGTGAGACCGGGGCCAACGTCCTGACTTTC.

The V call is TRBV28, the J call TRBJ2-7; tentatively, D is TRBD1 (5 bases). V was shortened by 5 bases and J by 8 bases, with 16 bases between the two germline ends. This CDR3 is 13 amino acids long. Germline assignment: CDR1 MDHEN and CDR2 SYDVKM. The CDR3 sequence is CASSEKLRVQQYF. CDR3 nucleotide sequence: TGTGCCAGCAGTGAAAAACTCAGGGTTCAGCAGTACTTC. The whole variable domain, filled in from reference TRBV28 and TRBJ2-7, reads DVKVTQSSRYLVKRTGEKVFLECVQDMDHENMFWYRQDPGLGLRLIYFSYDVKMKEKGDIPEGYSVSREKKERFSLILESASTNQTSMYLCASSEKLRVQQYFGPGTRLTVT.

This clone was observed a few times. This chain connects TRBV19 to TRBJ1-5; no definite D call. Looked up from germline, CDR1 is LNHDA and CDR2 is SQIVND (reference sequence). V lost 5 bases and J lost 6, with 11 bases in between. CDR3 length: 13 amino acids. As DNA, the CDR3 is TGTGCCAGTAGTGCCCAAGATGGTCAGCCCCAGCATTTT. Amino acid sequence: CASSAQDGQPQHF. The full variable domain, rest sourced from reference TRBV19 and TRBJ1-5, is DGGITQSPKYLFRKEGQNVTLSCEQNLNHDAMYWYRQDPGQGLRLIYYSQIVNDFQKGDIAEGYSVSREKKESFPLTVTSAQKNPTAFYLCASSAQDGQPQHFGDGTRLSIL.

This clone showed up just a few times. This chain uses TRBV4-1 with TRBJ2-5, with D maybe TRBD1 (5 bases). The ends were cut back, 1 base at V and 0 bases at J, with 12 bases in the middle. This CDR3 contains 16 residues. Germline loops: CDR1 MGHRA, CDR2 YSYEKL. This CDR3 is CASSQGQAGYQETQYF. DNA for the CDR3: TGCGCCAGCAGCCAAGGTCAGGCAGGGTACCAAGAGACCCAGTACTTC.

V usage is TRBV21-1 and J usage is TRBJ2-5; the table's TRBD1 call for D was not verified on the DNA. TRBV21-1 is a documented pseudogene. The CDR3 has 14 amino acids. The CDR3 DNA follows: TGTGCCAGCAGCAAAGTTCCTCAGCAAGAGACCCAGTACTTC. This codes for CASSKVPQQETQYF.

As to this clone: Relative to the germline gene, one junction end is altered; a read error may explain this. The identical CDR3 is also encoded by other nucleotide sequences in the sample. CDR3 loop: CASTRGQSYEQYF. As DNA, the CDR3 is TGTGCCAGCACCCGGGGACAGAGCTACGAGCAATACTTC. This rearrangement joins TRBV6-1 to TRBJ2-7; TRBD1 aligns across 7 bases. The CDR3 runs 13 residues. CDR1 and CDR2 (germline): MNHNS, SASEGT.

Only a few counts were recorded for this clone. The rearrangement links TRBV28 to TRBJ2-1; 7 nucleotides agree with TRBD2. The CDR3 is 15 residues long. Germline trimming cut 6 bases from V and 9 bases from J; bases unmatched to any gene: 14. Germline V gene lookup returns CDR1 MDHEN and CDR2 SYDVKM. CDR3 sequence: CASRGARGGSTEQFF. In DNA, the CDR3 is TGTGCCAGCAGGGGAGCGCGGGGCGGGAGTACTGAGCAGTTCTTC.

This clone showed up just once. CDR3 residues: CASSLAWEAKNIQYF. CDR3 DNA sequence: TGTGCCAGCAGCTTAGCCTGGGAAGCCAAAAACATTCAGTACTTC. This chain links TRBV7-9 with TRBJ2-4; D is undetermined. Germline CDR1 and CDR2: SEHNR and FQNEAQ (reference sequence). This CDR3 contains 15 residues. V lost 0 bases, J lost 0 bases, and 6 bases lay in between.

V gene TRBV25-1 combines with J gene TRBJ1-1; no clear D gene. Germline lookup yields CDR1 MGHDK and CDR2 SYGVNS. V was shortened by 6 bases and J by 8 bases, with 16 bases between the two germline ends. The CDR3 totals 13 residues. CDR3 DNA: TGTGCCAGCAGAGGAGTCCTGACCCGGGAAGCTTTCTTT. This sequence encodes CASRGVLTREAFF.

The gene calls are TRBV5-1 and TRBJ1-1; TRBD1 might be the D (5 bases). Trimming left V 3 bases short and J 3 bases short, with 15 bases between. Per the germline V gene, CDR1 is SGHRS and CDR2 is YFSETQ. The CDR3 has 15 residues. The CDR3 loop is CASSSGRPQDTEAFF. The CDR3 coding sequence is TGCGCCAGCAGCTCGGGACGCCCCCAGGACACTGAAGCTTTCTTT.

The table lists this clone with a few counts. CDR3: CASSQEGQGYQETQYF. The CDR3 nucleotides are TGCGCCAGCAGCCAAGAAGGGCAGGGGTACCAAGAGACCCAGTACTTC. J is TRBJ2-5 and V is TRBV4-1, with a weak D call TRBD1 (6 bases). The V gene lost 0 bases and the J gene lost 0 bases, with 11 bases spanning the gap. This CDR3 comprises 16 residues. CDR1 is MGHRA and CDR2 is YSYEKL in the germline V gene.

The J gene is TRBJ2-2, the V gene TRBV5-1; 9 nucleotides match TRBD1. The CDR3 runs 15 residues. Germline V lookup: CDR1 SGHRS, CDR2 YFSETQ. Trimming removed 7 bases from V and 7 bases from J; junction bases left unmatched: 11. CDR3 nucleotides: TGCGCCAGCCAAGATAGACAGGGGGTGATCGGGGAGCTGTTTTTT. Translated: CASQDRQGVIGELFF. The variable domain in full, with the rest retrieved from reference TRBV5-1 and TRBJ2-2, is KAGVTQTPRYLIKTRGQQVTLSCSPISGHRSVSWYQQTPGQGLQFLFEYFSETQRNKGNFPGRFSGRQFSNSRSEMNVSTLELGDSALYLCASQDRQGVIGELFFGEGSRLTVL.